This TCR beta chain was profiled in a study of T cell repertoires in cytomegalovirus infection. In the study overall: An indication of both CMV infection and matching HLA type came from public TCR beta signatures.

A single record per CDR3 protein comes from TCRdb applying MiXCR to the reads. This sample has 250,000 to 300,000 distinct CDR3 sequences, with 20% to 25% found just once. This clonotype was counted many times. What it recognizes is unknown. V gave up 2 bases and J gave up 3 bases, with 10 bases separating them. The CDR3 is 14 amino acids. The germline V gene has CDR1 SEHNR and CDR2 FQNEAQ (reference sequence). The chain combines TRBV7-9 with TRBJ1-1; TRBD1 might be the D (5 bases). The material sequenced was cultured PBMCs, taken from culture after CMV antigen stimulation. This receptor was identified in a human donor in good health (CMV status not recorded). Some clones in this sample may be carry-over from other donors' samples. This chain's CDR3 is CASSLRDGDTEAFF. The CDR3 DNA reads as TGTGCCAGCAGCTTACGGGACGGAGACACTGAAGCTTTCTTT.